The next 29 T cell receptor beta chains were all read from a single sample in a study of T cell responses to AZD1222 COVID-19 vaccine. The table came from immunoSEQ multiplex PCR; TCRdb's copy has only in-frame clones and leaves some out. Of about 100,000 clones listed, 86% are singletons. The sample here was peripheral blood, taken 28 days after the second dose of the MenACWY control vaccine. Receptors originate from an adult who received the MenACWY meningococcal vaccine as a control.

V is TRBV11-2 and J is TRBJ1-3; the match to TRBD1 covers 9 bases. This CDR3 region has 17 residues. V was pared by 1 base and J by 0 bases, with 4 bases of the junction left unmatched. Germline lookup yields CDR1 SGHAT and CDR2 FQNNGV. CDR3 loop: CASSLGGQGSSGNTIYF. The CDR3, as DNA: TGTGCCAGCAGCTTAGGGGGACAGGGAAGCTCTGGAAACACCATATATTTT.

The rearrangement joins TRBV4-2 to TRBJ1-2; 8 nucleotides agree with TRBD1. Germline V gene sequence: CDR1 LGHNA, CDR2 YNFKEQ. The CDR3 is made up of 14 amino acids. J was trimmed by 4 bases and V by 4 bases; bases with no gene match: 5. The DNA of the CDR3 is TGTGCCAGCAGCCTGGGACAGGAGTTCTATGGCTACACCTTC. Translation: CASSLGQEFYGYTF.

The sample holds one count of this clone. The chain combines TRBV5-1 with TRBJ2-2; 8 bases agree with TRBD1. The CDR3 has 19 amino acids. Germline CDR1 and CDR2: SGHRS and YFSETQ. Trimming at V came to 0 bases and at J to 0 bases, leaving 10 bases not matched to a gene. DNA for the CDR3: TGCGCCAGCAGCTTGGATCCAGGGGGCGTTCTCCCGAACACCGGGGAGCTGTTTTTT. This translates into CASSLDPGGVLPNTGELFF.

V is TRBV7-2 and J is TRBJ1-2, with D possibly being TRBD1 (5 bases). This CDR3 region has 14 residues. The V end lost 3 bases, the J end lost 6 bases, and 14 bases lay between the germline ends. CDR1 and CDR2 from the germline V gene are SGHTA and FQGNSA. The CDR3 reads CASSLRGQINGYTF. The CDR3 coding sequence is TGTGCCAGCAGCTTGAGGGGTCAAATCAATGGCTACACCTTC.

CDR3 sequence reads: CASSLGSGSPQNTQYF. DNA of the CDR3: TGCGCCAGCAGCTTGGGGTCAGGGAGCCCCCAAAATACGCAGTATTTT. The chain combines TRBV5-1 with TRBJ2-3, with D possibly called TRBD1 or TRBD2 (5 bases each). V dropped 0 bases and J dropped 7 bases, with 18 bases sitting between them. CDR3 length: 16 amino acids. The germline gives CDR1 SGHRS, CDR2 YFSETQ.

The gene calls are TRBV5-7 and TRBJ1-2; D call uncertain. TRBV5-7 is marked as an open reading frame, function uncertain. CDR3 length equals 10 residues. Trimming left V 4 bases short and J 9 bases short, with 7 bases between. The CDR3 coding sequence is TGTGCCAGCAGCCCGTCGTGCTACACCTTC. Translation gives CASSPSCYTF.

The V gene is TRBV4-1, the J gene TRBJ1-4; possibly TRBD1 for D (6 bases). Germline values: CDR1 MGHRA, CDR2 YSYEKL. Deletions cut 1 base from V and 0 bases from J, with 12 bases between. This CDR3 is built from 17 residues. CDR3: CASSQGGGGATNEKLFF. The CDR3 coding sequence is TGCGCCAGCAGCCAAGGGGGAGGGGGAGCAACTAATGAAAAACTGTTTTTT.

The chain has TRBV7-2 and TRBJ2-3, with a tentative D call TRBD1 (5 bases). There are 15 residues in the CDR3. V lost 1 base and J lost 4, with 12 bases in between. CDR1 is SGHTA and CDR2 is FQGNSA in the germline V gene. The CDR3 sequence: CASSLVGPSPDTQYF. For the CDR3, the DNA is TGTGCCAGCAGCTTAGTGGGGCCAAGTCCAGATACGCAGTATTTT. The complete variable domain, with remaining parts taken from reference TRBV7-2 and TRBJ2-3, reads GAGVSQSPSNKVTEKGKDVELRCDPISGHTALYWYRQSLGQGLEFLIYFQGNSAPDKSGLPSDRFSAERTGGSVSTLTIQRTQQEDSAVYLCASSLVGPSPDTQYFGPGTRLTVL.

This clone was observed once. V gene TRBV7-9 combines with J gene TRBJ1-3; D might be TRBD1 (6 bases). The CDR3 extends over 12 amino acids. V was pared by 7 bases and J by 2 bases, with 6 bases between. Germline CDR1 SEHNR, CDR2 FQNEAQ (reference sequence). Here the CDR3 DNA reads TGTGCCAGCACAGGGGCTGGAAACACCATATATTTT. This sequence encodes CASTGAGNTIYF.

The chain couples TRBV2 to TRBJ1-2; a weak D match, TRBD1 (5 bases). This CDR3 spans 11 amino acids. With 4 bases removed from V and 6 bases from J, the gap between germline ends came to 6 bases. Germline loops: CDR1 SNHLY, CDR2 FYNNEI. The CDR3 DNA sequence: TGTGCCAGCAGTGTAGGGGATGGCTACACCTTC. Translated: CASSVGDGYTF.

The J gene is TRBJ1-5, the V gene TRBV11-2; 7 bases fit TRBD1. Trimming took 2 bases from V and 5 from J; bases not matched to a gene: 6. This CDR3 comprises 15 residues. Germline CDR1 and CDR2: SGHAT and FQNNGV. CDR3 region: CASSLRSRGDQPQHF. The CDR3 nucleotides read TGTGCCAGCAGCTTACGGTCCAGGGGGGATCAGCCCCAGCATTTT.

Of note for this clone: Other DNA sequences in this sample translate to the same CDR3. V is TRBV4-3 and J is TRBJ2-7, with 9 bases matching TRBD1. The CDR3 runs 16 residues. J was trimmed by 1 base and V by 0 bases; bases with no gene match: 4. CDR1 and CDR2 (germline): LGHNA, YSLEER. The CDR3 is CASSQDLTGGSYEQYF. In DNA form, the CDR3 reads TGCGCCAGCAGCCAAGATCTGACAGGGGGGTCCTACGAGCAGTACTTC.

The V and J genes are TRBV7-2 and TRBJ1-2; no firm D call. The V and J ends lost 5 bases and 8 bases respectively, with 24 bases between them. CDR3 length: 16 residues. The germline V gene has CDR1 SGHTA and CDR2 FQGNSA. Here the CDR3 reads CASSPRRARLLRGYTF. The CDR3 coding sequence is TGTGCCAGCAGCCCCCGTCGGGCCAGACTACTAAGGGGCTACACCTTC.

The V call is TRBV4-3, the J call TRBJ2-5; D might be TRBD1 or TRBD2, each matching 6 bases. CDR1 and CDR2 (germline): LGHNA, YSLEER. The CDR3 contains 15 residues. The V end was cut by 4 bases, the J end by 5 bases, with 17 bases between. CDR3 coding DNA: TGCGCCAGCAGCCCCCTGGTATGGGGGGCGGAGACCCAGTACTTC. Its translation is CASSPLVWGAETQYF.

CDR3 region: CASSFPPLFGKDTGELFF. CDR3 sequence (DNA): TGTGCCAGCAGCTTCCCCCCATTATTCGGTAAAGACACCGGGGAGCTGTTTTTT. The chain combines TRBV5-7 with TRBJ2-2; D ambiguous. TRBV5-7 is known as an ORF, though its function is uncertain. The germline V and J ends were trimmed by 2 bases and 3 bases, with 20 bases remaining between them. The CDR3 loop spans 18 amino acids.

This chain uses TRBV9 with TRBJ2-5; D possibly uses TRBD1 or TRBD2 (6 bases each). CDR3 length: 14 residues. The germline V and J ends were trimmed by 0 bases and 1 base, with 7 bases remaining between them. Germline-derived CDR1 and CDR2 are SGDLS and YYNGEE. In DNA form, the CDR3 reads TGTGCCAGCAGCGTAGGGGGGGCCCAAGAGACCCAGTACTTC. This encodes CASSVGGAQETQYF.

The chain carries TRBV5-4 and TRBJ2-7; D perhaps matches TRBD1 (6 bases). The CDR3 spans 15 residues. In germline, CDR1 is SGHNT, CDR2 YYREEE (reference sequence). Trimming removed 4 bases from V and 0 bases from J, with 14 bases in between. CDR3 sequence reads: CASSSIDRSSYEQYF. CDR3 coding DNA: TGTGCCAGCAGCAGTATTGACAGGAGCTCCTACGAGCAGTACTTC.

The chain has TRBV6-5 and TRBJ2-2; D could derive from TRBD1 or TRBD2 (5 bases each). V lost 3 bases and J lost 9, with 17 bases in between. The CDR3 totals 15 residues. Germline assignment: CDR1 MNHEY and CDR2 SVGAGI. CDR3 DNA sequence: TGTGCCAGCAGTTATGAGGGCTATGGGACCCGGGAGCTGTTTTTT. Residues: CASSYEGYGTRELFF.

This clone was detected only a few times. This CDR3 reads CASSILDRNTEAFF. CDR3 nucleotides: TGTGCCAGTAGTATCCTGGACAGAAACACTGAAGCTTTCTTT. The rearrangement uses TRBV19 and TRBJ1-1, with D possibly TRBD1 on 6 matching bases. With 3 bases removed from V and 2 bases from J, the gap between germline ends came to 10 bases. This CDR3 has 14 residues. The V gene's germline CDR1 is LNHDA and CDR2 SQIVND (reference sequence).

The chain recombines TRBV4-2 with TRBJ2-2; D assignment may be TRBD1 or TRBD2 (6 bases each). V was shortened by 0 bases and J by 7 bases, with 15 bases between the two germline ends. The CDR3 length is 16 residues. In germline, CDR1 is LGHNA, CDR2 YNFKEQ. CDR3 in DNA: TGTGCCAGCAGCCAAGATTGGGGGGCGCGGAACGGGGAGCTGTTTTTT. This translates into CASSQDWGARNGELFF.

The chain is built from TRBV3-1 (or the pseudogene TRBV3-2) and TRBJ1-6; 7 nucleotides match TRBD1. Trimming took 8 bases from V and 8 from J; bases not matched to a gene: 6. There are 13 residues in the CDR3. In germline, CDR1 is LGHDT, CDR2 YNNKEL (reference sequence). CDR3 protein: CASSGTAYSPLHF. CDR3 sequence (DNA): TGTGCCAGCTCCGGGACAGCCTATTCACCCCTCCACTTT.

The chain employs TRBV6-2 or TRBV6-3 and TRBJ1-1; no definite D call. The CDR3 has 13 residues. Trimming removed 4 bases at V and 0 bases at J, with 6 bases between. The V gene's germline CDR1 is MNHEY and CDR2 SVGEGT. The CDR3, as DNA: TGTGCCAGCAGTTGGGATATGAACACTGAAGCTTTCTTT. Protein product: CASSWDMNTEAFF.

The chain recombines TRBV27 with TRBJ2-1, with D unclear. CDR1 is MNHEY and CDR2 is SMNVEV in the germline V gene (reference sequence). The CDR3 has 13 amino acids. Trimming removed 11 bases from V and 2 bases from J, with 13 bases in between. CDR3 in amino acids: CACGVGAYNEQFF. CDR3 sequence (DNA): TGTGCCTGCGGAGTTGGGGCCTACAATGAGCAGTTCTTC.

Written as DNA, the CDR3 is TGTGCCAGCAGTCCCCGGGACAGGGGATTCTATGGCTACACCTTC. As protein: CASSPRDRGFYGYTF. The V gene is TRBV9, the J gene TRBJ1-2; 10 nucleotides match TRBD1. J lost 4 bases, V lost 5 bases, and 8 bases had no gene match. Germline CDR1 reads SGDLS; CDR2 reads YYNGEE. The CDR3 extends over 15 amino acids.

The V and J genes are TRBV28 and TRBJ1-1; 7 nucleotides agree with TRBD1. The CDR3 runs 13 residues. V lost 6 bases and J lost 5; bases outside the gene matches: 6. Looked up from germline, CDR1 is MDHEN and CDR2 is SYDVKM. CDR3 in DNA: TGTGCCAGCAGCGATGGGACAGTAACTGAAGCTTTCTTT. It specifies CASSDGTVTEAFF.

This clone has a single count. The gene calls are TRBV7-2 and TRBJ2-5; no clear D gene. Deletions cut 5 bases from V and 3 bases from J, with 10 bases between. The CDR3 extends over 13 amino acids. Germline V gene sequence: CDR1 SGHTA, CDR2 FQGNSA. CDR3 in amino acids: CASSPEDKETQYF. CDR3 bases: TGTGCCAGCAGCCCCGAGGATAAAGAGACCCAGTACTTC.

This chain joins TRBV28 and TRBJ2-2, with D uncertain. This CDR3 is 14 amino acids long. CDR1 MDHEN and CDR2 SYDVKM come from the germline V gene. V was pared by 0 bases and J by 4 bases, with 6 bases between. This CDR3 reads CASSLWQPTGELFF. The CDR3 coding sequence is TGTGCCAGCAGTTTATGGCAACCCACCGGGGAGCTGTTTTTT.

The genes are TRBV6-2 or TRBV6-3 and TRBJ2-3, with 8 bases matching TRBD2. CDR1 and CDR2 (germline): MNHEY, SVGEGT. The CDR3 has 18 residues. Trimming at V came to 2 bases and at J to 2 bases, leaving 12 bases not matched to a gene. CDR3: CASSYNVGVSGDTDTQYF. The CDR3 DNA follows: TGTGCCAGCAGTTACAACGTGGGTGTTAGCGGGGACACAGATACGCAGTATTTT.

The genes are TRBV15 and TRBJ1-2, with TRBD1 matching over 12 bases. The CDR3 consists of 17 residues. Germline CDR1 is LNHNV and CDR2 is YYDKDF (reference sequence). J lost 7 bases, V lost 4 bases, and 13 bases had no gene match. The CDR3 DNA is TGTGCCACCAGCACCTACCCTCCGGGACAGGGGGCGGGTGGCTACACCTTC. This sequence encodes CATSTYPPGQGAGGYTF.